This record concerns one T cell receptor beta chain sequence. Its cognate antigen is unknown. This entry is derived from a study of early T cells in non-severe SARS-CoV-2 infection. Background on the study: Chains stayed unpaired after sequencing of bulk RNA from unsorted whole blood. Study-wide points: There was a bias toward anti-spike CD8 responses in VDJdb matching, which missed private and CD4 specificities.

The library protocol tagged individual cDNA molecules with unique molecular identifiers. TCRdb recomputed calls from the 5' RACE reads with MiXCR, one row per CDR3 protein. The top ten hold about a tenth of the sample, which has roughly 50,000 distinct CDR3 sequences, over 7.5% seen once. The clonotype originates from an adult who was a healthcare worker with PCR-confirmed SARS-CoV-2 infection or an uninfected control (not recorded which). The source material was whole blood.

CDR3: CASSETVATNEKLFF. The CDR3 coding sequence is TGTGCCAGCAGCGAGACAGTTGCAACTAATGAAAAACTGTTTTTT. The chain joins TRBV9 to TRBJ1-4, with D possibly matching TRBD1 (5 bases). Trimming removed 3 bases at V and 0 bases at J, with 9 bases between. Per germline, CDR1 SGDLS and CDR2 YYNGEE. CDR3 length: 15 amino acids.